Listed here are 2 T cell receptor beta chains from one sample, sequenced in a study of T-cell reconstitution after alpha-beta-depleted transplantation in children. Unique molecular identifiers were used to barcode this TCRbeta library. TCRdb re-called the PCR reads with MiXCR, one entry per CDR3 protein. The sample shows fewer than 700,000 distinct CDR3 sequences, 20% to 25% of them seen only once. The sequences come from PBMCs, mostly from graft donor cells, collected 360 days after TCRalphabeta/CD19-depleted stem cell transplant. These receptors originate from a boy under three years old who had a stem cell transplant for acute myeloid leukemia, so the T cells may come from the graft donor.

The chain combines TRBV20-1 with TRBJ2-2, with 7 bases aligning to TRBD2. The trim removed 6 bases at V and 0 bases at J, leaving 7 bases unmatched. This CDR3 comprises 15 residues. Germline V gene lookup returns CDR1 DFQATT and CDR2 SNEGSKA (reference sequence). The CDR3, as DNA: TGCAGTGCCCCAGCGGGGCAGTCGAACACCGGGGAGCTGTTTTTT. Its translation is CSAPAGQSNTGELFF.

This clonotype was recorded a few times. The rearrangement links TRBV10-3 to TRBJ1-1; D remains ambiguous. The CDR3 runs 13 residues. The germline V gene has CDR1 ENHRY and CDR2 SYGVKD. With 3 bases removed from V and 3 bases from J, the gap between germline ends came to 8 bases. The CDR3 coding sequence is TGTGCCATCAGTGATCTCGGTGACACTGAAGCTTTCTTT. Amino acid sequence: CAISDLGDTEAFF.